The rows below give T cell receptor beta chains drawn from one sample of a study of molecular identifiers for immune sequencing clone quantification. TCRdb re-called the PCR reads through MiXCR, storing one row per CDR3 protein. The sample lists 490,000 or so distinct CDR3 sequences, around 23% seen once, with just over 0.75% in the top ten. Sequenced input: naive CD8+ T cells from blood, with Jurkat cell RNA spiked in. The receptors stem from a human donor in good health. Some libraries in this study had Jurkat cell RNA spiked in. Each CDR3 is given with its conserved first and last residue. The D gene is left open where the match is weak. Rows may omit the clone size; those that give it use once, few, many or a size class.

cdr3_length | clone_size | d_call | j_call | v_call | cdr3_nt | cdr3_aa
16 | many | TRBD2 | TRBJ2-7 | TRBV7-2 | TGTGCCAGCAGCCTCGGGACGGCTAGCGGCTCCTACGAGCAGTACTTC | CASSLGTASGSYEQYF
14 | . | TRBD1 | TRBJ2-7 | TRBV4-3 | TGCGCCAGCAGCCAAGGTGTGACAGGGGTCGAGCAGTACTTC | CASSQGVTGVEQYF
14 | . | . | TRBJ1-1 | TRBV30 | TGTGCCTGGACCGACGCCGGGGGTTACACTGAAGCTTTCTTT | CAWTDAGGYTEAFF
17 | . | TRBD2 | TRBJ2-7 | TRBV19 | TGTGCCAGTAGTTCCTCTAGCGGGGGCCCTAGCTCCTACGAGCAGTACTTC | CASSSSSGGPSSYEQYF
19 | few | . | TRBJ2-3 | TRBV20-1 | TGCAGTGCTAGAGATTCTGACGGGAGCTCCTTCCCTAGCACAGATACGCAGTATTTT | CSARDSDGSSFPSTDTQYF
13 | few | TRBD2 | TRBJ2-3 | TRBV10-3 | TGTGCCACAACTAGCGGCGCACTGGATGCGCAGTATTTT | CATTSGALDAQYF
18 | . | . | TRBJ2-7 | TRBV12-2 | TGTGCAAGTCGCTTAGACCGGGACAGGGGGCGCCAGGAGTGCGAGCAGTACTTC | CASRLDRDRGRQECEQYF
14 | . | . | TRBJ1-1 | TRBV27 | TGTGCCAGCAGTTTAGGAGGGATCAACACTGAAGCTTTCTTT | CASSLGGINTEAFF
15 | . | . | TRBJ2-3 | TRBV19 | TGTGCCAGTAGTATATATGGGGCAAACACAGATACGCAGTATTTT | CASSIYGANTDTQYF
16 | . | . | TRBJ2-3 | TRBV29-1 | TGCAGCGCCGTAGGGGGGACTACCTATATCGTCGATACGCAGTATTTT | CSAVGGTTYIVDTQYF
16 | . | . | TRBJ1-6 | TRBV20-1 | TGCAGTGCTAGAGATCCTACAGGGCCTCCGGATTCACCCCTCCACTTT | CSARDPTGPPDSPLHF
18 | many | TRBD1 | TRBJ2-4 | TRBV7-9 | TGTGCCAGCAGCTTTCTCACTTCCGGGACAGGGGGCTGGAACATTCAGTACTTC | CASSFLTSGTGGWNIQYF
16 | few | TRBD1 | TRBJ1-3 | TRBV20-1 | TGCAGTGCTACCCCCTCCAGGGGGGAGCCTGGAAACACCATATATTTT | CSATPSRGEPGNTIYF
13 | few | . | TRBJ1-1 | TRBV6-1 | TGTGCCAGCAGTGCGGGACCATATAGAGAAGCTTTCTTT | CASSAGPYREAFF
14 | . | . | TRBJ2-5 | TRBV7-9 | TGTGCCAGCAGCTTTTTAAGTATAATCGAGACCCAGTACTTC | CASSFLSIIETQYF
17 | few | . | TRBJ2-1 | TRBV7-6 | TGTGCCAGCAGCACAACCCCCGGCGGACAGTTCCACAATGAGCAGTTCTTC | CASSTTPGGQFHNEQFF
15 | . | . | TRBJ2-3 | TRBV4-3 | TGCGCCAGCAGCCAAGGGACAAGCACAACAGATACGCAGTATTTT | CASSQGTSTTDTQYF
17 | many | . | TRBJ2-3 | TRBV20-1 | TGCAGTGCTAGAGAATTTCCAAGGACCGCTAGCACAGATACGCAGTATTTT | CSAREFPRTASTDTQYF
12 | . | . | TRBJ2-3 | TRBV6-1 | TGTGCCAGCAGTGAAGAGAGCGGCGCGCAGTATTTT | CASSEESGAQYF
16 | few | TRBD2 | TRBJ2-1 | TRBV12-3/TRBV12-4 | TGTGCCAGCAGTTTATTTGCGGGAGGGCCTTTGAATGAGCAGTTCTTC | CASSLFAGGPLNEQFF
15 | many | TRBD1 | TRBJ2-5 | TRBV2 | TGTGCCAGCAGTGACACCGGGACAGGTCAAGAGACCCAGTACTTC | CASSDTGTGQETQYF
16 | few | TRBD1 | TRBJ2-1 | TRBV7-3 | TGTGCCAGCAGCCCCCACGGACAGGGGGCTCACAATGAGCAGTTCTTC | CASSPHGQGAHNEQFF
12 | many | . | TRBJ2-2 | TRBV3-1 | TGTGCCAGCAGCCAAGAGGCCGGGGAGCTGTTTTTT | CASSQEAGELFF
16 | . | TRBD1 | TRBJ1-1 | TRBV6-5 | TGTGCCAGCTACGGGACTGAGGACAGGGGGCGAGTTGAAGCTTTCTTT | CASYGTEDRGRVEAFF
14 | . | . | TRBJ1-2 | TRBV19 | TGTGCCAGTAGTTACGGAGCAGCTAACCATGGCTACACCTTC | CASSYGAANHGYTF
16 | . | . | TRBJ2-6 | TRBV24-1 | TGTGCCACCTCAGGCCCACATGCCTCTGGGGCCAACGTCCTGACTTTC | CATSGPHASGANVLTF
14 | . | . | TRBJ1-1 | TRBV5-4 | TGTGCCAGCAGCTTGGCAATAGGGTCCACTGAAGCTTTCTTT | CASSLAIGSTEAFF
15 | many | . | TRBJ2-3 | TRBV13 | TGTGCCAGCAGCTCGACGGGGGCAACCACAGATACGCAGTATTTT | CASSSTGATTDTQYF
16 | few | . | TRBJ1-4 | TRBV2 | TGTGCCAGCAGTGAAGCATCGGGCAGGGGAGGCGAAAAACTGTCTTTT | CASSEASGRGGEKLSF
14 | many | . | TRBJ2-3 | TRBV7-6 | TGTGCCAGCAGCTTAACAGTTAGCACAGATACGCAGTATTTT | CASSLTVSTDTQYF
14 | few | . | TRBJ2-3 | TRBV9 | TGTGCTAGCAGCGTAGGCGGGTTCGAGGATACGCAGTATTTT | CASSVGGFEDTQYF
16 | . | TRBD1 | TRBJ2-3 | TRBV28 | TGTGCCAGCAGAATACAGGGGCTAACCACGGCAGATACGCAGTATTTT | CASRIQGLTTADTQYF
16 | few | TRBD2 | TRBJ2-1 | TRBV9 | TGTGCCAGCAACGAAGACGAGCGGGAGGGCCGGGATGAGCAGTTCTTC | CASNEDEREGRDEQFF
15 | . | TRBD1 | TRBJ1-4 | TRBV19 | TGTGCCAGTAGCCCATACAGGGGGGCTAATGAAAAACTGTTTTTT | CASSPYRGANEKLFF
14 | . | . | TRBJ2-5 | TRBV28 | TGTGCCAGCAGCCCGGACGGGACACAAGAGACCCAGTACTTC | CASSPDGTQETQYF